This is a list of T cell receptor beta chains from one sample in a study of blood T cell repertoires in COVID-19. The protocol was immunoSEQ multiplex PCR, while the TCRdb copy is restricted to in-frame clones and leaves out a portion. The table includes 120,000 or so clones, 74% detected once. Material for sequencing was peripheral blood. These receptors all stem from a man aged 60 to 69 with acute or convalescent COVID-19. Each CDR3 is given with its conserved first and last residue. Not all rows give a size; the values are once, few, many and, for expanded clones, a class.

abundance | v_gene | CDR3aa
- | TRBV11-2 | CASSLRGGYTEAFF
few | TRBV6-5 | CASSTGYSNQPQHF
- | TRBV6-5 | CASSVGQGVQPQHF
- | TRBV6-1 | CASSEASGYEQYF
- | TRBV3-1/TRBV3-2 | CASSSNTEAFF
- | TRBV3-1/TRBV3-2 | CASSSLTGGGARDTQYF
- | TRBV19 | CASHSGGTLNYGYTF
- | TRBV7-2 | CASSLRGVGTEAFF
few | TRBV30 | CAWRGFYRGDTQYF
once | TRBV12-5 | CASGLTSGRVDYEQYF
- | TRBV30 | CAWSVGLAAYNEQFF
medium-sized | TRBV5-8 | CASSAGQKINQPQHF
- | TRBV5-1 | CASSSLENYEQYF
- | TRBV6-6 | CASSSRGQTDTEAFF
- | TRBV10-2 | CASRLAGNTGELFF
- | TRBV6-1 | CASSVRLGTVGYEQYF
few | TRBV19 | CASSYRDIRYGYTF